This is a list of T cell receptor beta chains from one sample in a study of Ad26.COV2.S vaccination and SARS-CoV-2 variants. This table comes from immunoSEQ multiplex PCR, and its TCRdb copy is limited to in-frame clones, with some not included. The sample yields some 390,000 clones, approximately 89% seen once. Specimen: peripheral blood, collected in a trial of Ad26.COV2.S vaccine versus placebo. The receptors derive from a person between 18 and 60 years old who received the Ad26.COV2.S COVID-19 vaccine or a placebo. CDR3s include the opening cysteine and the closing phenylalanine or tryptophan. Fields, in order: V gene, clone size, CDR3 protein. The size entry is marked missing in some rows and otherwise reads once, few, many or a size class.

v_gene: TRBV2; abundance: .; CDR3aa: CASSEIRGPNTEAFF
v_gene: TRBV7-2; abundance: .; CDR3aa: CASSLGTFSGAQETQYF
v_gene: TRBV12-5; abundance: .; CDR3aa: CASGLALNEKLFF
v_gene: TRBV29-1; abundance: once; CDR3aa: CSVGHSYEQYF
v_gene: TRBV28; abundance: few; CDR3aa: CASSHTGGNGYTF
v_gene: TRBV11-3; abundance: .; CDR3aa: CASSPTGSPETQYF
v_gene: TRBV5-6; abundance: .; CDR3aa: CASSLEGTGGLKQFF
v_gene: TRBV28; abundance: .; CDR3aa: CASSLTVTTYEQYF
v_gene: TRBV28; abundance: .; CDR3aa: CASKRDNANQPQHF
v_gene: TRBV9; abundance: .; CDR3aa: CASSVEEEQFF